Listed here is a single TCR beta chain. The target antigen is unknown. Germline V gene lookup returns CDR1 SGHVS and CDR2 FQNEAQ. The CDR3 covers 14 residues. The ends were cut back, 0 bases at V and 3 bases at J, with 6 bases in the middle. Chemo-refractory metastatic non-small-cell lung cancer patients underwent focal radiation alongside CTLA-4 blockade with ipilimumab. Only in-frame clones appear in the TCRdb table, and some are missing; sequencing was by immunoSEQ multiplex PCR. In the table there are 83,000 or so clones, 83% of which are singletons. The sample belongs to a study of radiotherapy plus CTLA-4 blockade in lung cancer. Overall study findings and caveats: Early shifts in blood T cell clones, with interferon-beta, reportedly predicted response best. TCR clones from tumors expanded in blood after radiotherapy plus ipilimumab.

The chain is built from TRBV7-8 and TRBJ1-5; D gene unclear. The material was peripheral blood, obtained from a patient treated with radiotherapy plus ipilimumab. This clonotype was obtained from a human donor with non-small cell lung cancer who had stable disease on radiotherapy plus ipilimumab. This chain's CDR3 is CASSLAGDNQPQHF. In DNA form, the CDR3 reads TGTGCCAGCAGCTTAGCTGGGGACAATCAGCCCCAGCATTTT.